One and the same sample provided the 21 T cell receptor beta chains below, sequenced in a study of T and B cells in COVID-19 patients. TRB was amplified from approximately 250-480 ng of blood genomic DNA. Multiplex PCR with BIOMED2 TRB-A/B primer pools amplified TRB rearrangements. TCRdb re-called the multiplex PCR reads through MiXCR, storing one row per CDR3 protein. Of roughly 7,000 distinct CDR3 sequences in the sample, roughly 30% are singletons; the top ten hold around 22%. The sequenced material came from blood. These receptors originate from a human donor with active COVID-19.

This sequence joins TRBV21-1 and TRBJ1-6; the table names TRBD1, a call not compared with the DNA. TRBV21-1 is termed a pseudogene. The CDR3 extends over 15 amino acids. This CDR3 reads CASSSTGPRHSPLHF. The CDR3, as DNA: TGTGCCAGCAGCAGCACAGGGCCTCGGCATTCACCCCTCCACTTT.

This clonotype was found a few times. The chain uses TRBV12-3 or TRBV12-4 and TRBJ2-7, with D unresolved. V dropped 5 bases and J dropped 2 bases, with 19 bases sitting between them. The CDR3 totals 16 residues. The CDR3 bases are TGTGCCAGCAGTCTCGGTAGGGTTGGTATCCCCTACGAGCAGTACTTC. This sequence encodes CASSLGRVGIPYEQYF.

This clonotype qualifies as medium-sized (0.01 to 0.1%). V is TRBV12-3 or TRBV12-4 and J is TRBJ2-3; TRBD2 aligns across 10 bases. The trim removed 5 bases at V and 4 bases at J, leaving 3 bases unmatched. The CDR3 has 14 amino acids. Here the CDR3 DNA reads TGTGCCAGCAGTCGGACTAGCGGCTCAGATACGCAGTATTTT. It yields the protein CASSRTSGSDTQYF.

This clonotype was seen a few times. The chain recombines TRBV6-6 with TRBJ2-7; no reliable D call. This CDR3 is 12 amino acids long. Germline V gene sequence: CDR1 MNHNY, CDR2 SVGAGI (reference sequence). V lost 0 bases and J 2 bases, leaving 2 bases between the germline ends. CDR3 region: CASSYSPYEQYF. In DNA, the CDR3 is TGTGCCAGCAGTTACTCCCCCTACGAGCAGTACTTC.

As to this clonotype: Relative to the germline gene, one junction end is altered; a read error may explain this. This chain joins TRBV5-4 and TRBJ2-7, with D tentatively TRBD1 or TRBD2 (5 bases each). The CDR3 consists of 13 residues. CDR1 is SGHNT, CDR2 YYREEE, per germline (reference sequence). CDR3 residues: CASKGETSYEQYF. CDR3 bases: TGCGCCAGCAAAGGGGAGACCTCCTACGAGCAGTACTTC.

The chain links TRBV29-1 to TRBJ2-5; 10 nucleotides agree with TRBD2. The CDR3 is made up of 16 amino acids. V lost 3 bases and J lost 5; bases outside the gene matches: 12. Per germline, CDR1 SQVTM and CDR2 ANQGSEA. The DNA for the CDR3 is TGCAGCGTTGACCGATTCGAGCGGGGGGGCGGGGAGACCCAGTACTTC. Translation: CSVDRFERGGGETQYF.

In this sample, this clonotype is medium-sized. The CDR3 DNA sequence: TGTGCCAGCAGCTATGAAGAGACCCAGTACTTC. Its protein product is CASSYEETQYF. This chain connects TRBV5-6 to TRBJ2-5; D is ambiguous. Trimming stripped 3 bases from V and 3 bases from J, with 3 bases between. There are 11 residues in the CDR3. Germline lookup yields CDR1 SGHDT and CDR2 YYEEEE.

The chain has TRBV9 and TRBJ2-2; D unclear. Germline CDR1 SGDLS, CDR2 YYNGEE. The V gene lost 7 bases and the J gene lost 4 bases, with 5 bases spanning the gap. This CDR3 spans 11 amino acids. The CDR3 sequence: CASGITGELFF. The CDR3 DNA sequence: TGTGCCAGCGGGATCACCGGGGAGCTGTTTTTT. The full variable domain, completed using reference TRBV9 and TRBJ2-2, is DSGVTQTPKHLITATGQRVTLRCSPRSGDLSVYWYQQSLDQGLQFLIQYYNGEERAKGNILERFSAQQFPDLHSELNLSSLELGDSALYFCASGITGELFFGEGSRLTVL.

The chain joins TRBV5-1 to TRBJ2-3, with 10 bases aligning to TRBD1. Germline CDR1 reads SGHRS; CDR2 reads YFSETQ. With 8 bases clipped from V and 12 bases from J, the junction kept 12 bases outside the gene matches. The CDR3 length is 13 residues. The CDR3 nucleotides read TGCGCCAGTTACGCAACAGGGACAGGGGCACAGTATTTT. It codes for CASYATGTGAQYF.

This clonotype was counted between two and nine times. The V and J genes are TRBV6-5 and TRBJ1-2; D not certain. The CDR3 totals 14 residues. Trimming removed 0 bases at V and 8 bases at J, with 13 bases between. Germline CDR1 MNHEY, CDR2 SVGAGI. As DNA, the CDR3 is TGTGCCAGCAGTTACTCGTTATCCGGCGACGGCTACACCTTC. It specifies CASSYSLSGDGYTF.

J is TRBJ2-2 and V is TRBV5-1; D possibly corresponds to TRBD1 (5 bases). CDR1 and CDR2 from the germline V gene are SGHRS and YFSETQ. This CDR3 comprises 13 residues. Trimming left V 4 bases short and J 5 bases short, with 9 bases between. The CDR3 spells CASSNTGTGELFF. The CDR3 DNA sequence: TGCGCCAGCAGCAACACAGGAACCGGGGAGCTGTTTTTT.

V usage is TRBV5-6 and J usage is TRBJ2-7; D is possibly TRBD1 or TRBD2 (6 bases each). From germline, CDR1 is SGHDT and CDR2 YYEEEE. The CDR3 spans 11 residues. CDR3 bases: TGTGCGGGGGGCCACTCCTACGAGCAGTACGTC. Translating gives CAGGHSYEQYV.

This clonotype was observed a few times. J is TRBJ1-1 and V is TRBV12-3 or TRBV12-4; D remains ambiguous. The CDR3 is 13 residues long. Trimming shortened V by 1 base and J by 7 bases, and 10 bases separated the two germline ends. The DNA of the CDR3 is TGTGCCAGCAGTTTAGGTAGGCCGATTGAAGCTTTCTTT. Its protein product is CASSLGRPIEAFF.

The rearrangement links TRBV10-3 to TRBJ2-1, with TRBD2 matching over 10 bases. This CDR3 comprises 15 residues. J was trimmed by 6 bases and V by 3 bases; bases with no gene match: 5. CDR1 is ENHRY, CDR2 SYGVKD, per germline. The CDR3 loop reads CAISESAGGANEQFF. The CDR3 DNA follows: TGTGCCATCAGTGAATCAGCGGGGGGGGCCAATGAGCAGTTCTTC.

A note on this clonotype: Germline and junction disagree at one end, which may indicate a read error. The gene calls are TRBV20-1 and TRBJ2-5; 7 nucleotides match TRBD2. The CDR3 extends over 16 amino acids. Germline V lookup: CDR1 DFQATT, CDR2 SNEGSKA (reference sequence). The CDR3 reads CSAGEALGGGQETQYF. The DNA for the CDR3 is TGCAGTGCTGGAGAAGCTCTGGGGGGGGGACAAGAGACCCAGTACTTC.

This clonotype was picked up a small number of times. This sequence joins TRBV12-5 and TRBJ2-1; 8 nucleotides align to TRBD2. The V segment lost 0 bases and the J segment 6 bases; nucleotides outside the gene matches: 7. Germline-derived CDR1 and CDR2 are LGHNT and FRNRAP. CDR3 length: 16 amino acids. CDR3 sequence reads: CASGLVSGGAGNEQFF. CDR3 nucleotides: TGTGCTAGTGGTTTGGTATCGGGGGGGGCGGGCAATGAGCAGTTCTTC.

V usage is TRBV5-1 and J usage is TRBJ2-5; possibly TRBD1 for D (6 bases). The CDR3 contains 14 residues. V was cut by 0 bases and J by 9 bases, with 15 bases left in between. Germline CDR1 reads SGHRS; CDR2 reads YFSETQ. For the CDR3, the DNA is TGCGCCAGCAGCTTGGTTGGACAGACCGAGGCCCAGTACTTC. Translating gives CASSLVGQTEAQYF.

This clonotype is classed as medium-sized. CDR3 amino acids: CASSQTGDGNTIYF. The CDR3 bases are TGTGCCAGTAGTCAAACAGGGGATGGAAACACCATATATTTT. The chain joins TRBV19 to TRBJ1-3; the match to TRBD1 covers 7 bases. J lost 3 bases, V lost 5 bases, and 4 bases had no gene match. Germline CDR1 and CDR2: LNHDA and SQIVND (reference sequence). This CDR3 is built from 14 residues.

The CDR3 region has the DNA TGTGCCAGCAGCTTGTGGGTCGACTTGCGCACAGATACGCAGTATTTT. As protein: CASSLWVDLRTDTQYF. The chain uses TRBV11-1 and TRBJ2-3; D not resolved. V dropped 3 bases and J dropped 1 base, with 14 bases sitting between them. Germline V CDR1 and CDR2: SGHAT, FQDESV (reference sequence). The CDR3 runs to 16 residues.

This clonotype has a handful of counts. The V and J genes are TRBV19 and TRBJ1-3; TRBD1 aligns across 8 bases. The V gene's germline CDR1 is LNHDA and CDR2 SQIVND (reference sequence). The V and J ends lost 0 bases and 1 base, in that order; junction bases with no gene match: 8. The CDR3 sequence is 18 residues long. The CDR3 loop is CASSIEMTRQGSGNTIYF. In nucleotides, the CDR3 is TGTGCCAGTAGTATAGAGATGACGCGACAGGGGTCTGGAAACACCATATATTTT.

The V gene is TRBV6-2 or TRBV6-3, the J gene TRBJ1-4; 9 bases fit TRBD1. The J segment lost 7 bases and the V segment lost 5 bases, leaving 5 bases of the junction unmatched. From germline, CDR1 is MNHEY and CDR2 SVGEGT. CDR3 size: 14 residues. The CDR3 loop reads CASSRRDRAEKLFF. Written as DNA, the CDR3 is TGTGCCAGCAGTAGACGGGACAGGGCTGAAAAACTGTTTTTT.